Below are 17 T cell receptor beta chains sequenced from a single sample in a study of cytomegalovirus exposure and HLA in healthy donors. PCR employed 60 Vbeta and 13 Jbeta primers. Repertoires were generated with immunoSEQ multiplex PCR, while TCRdb's copy carries only in-frame clones and drops some. Here the sample table reports more than 90,000 clones. Sequencing was done on a sample of PBMCs. These receptors all come from a man between 25 and 39 years old in good health and CMV-seronegative.

The chain links TRBV18 to TRBJ1-6; perhaps TRBD1 as D (6 bases). This CDR3 region has 13 residues. Trimming removed 3 bases from V and 14 bases from J, with 14 bases in between. Germline V gene data show CDR1 as KGHSH and CDR2 as LQKENI. CDR3 nucleotide sequence: TGTGCCAGCTCACCGTCGGGGGGCCAGGCCCTCCACTTT. It specifies CASSPSGGQALHF.

The chain links TRBV11-3 to TRBJ2-3, with D uncertain. The germline V and J ends were trimmed by 3 bases and 3 bases, with 7 bases remaining between them. The germline V gene has CDR1 SGHNT and CDR2 YENEEA. CDR3 size: 13 residues. CDR3 region: CASSFLSTDTQYF. As DNA, the CDR3 is TGTGCCAGCAGCTTCTTATCGACAGATACGCAGTATTTT.

J is TRBJ2-5 and V is TRBV11-2, with 10 bases matching TRBD2. J lost 5 bases, V lost 4 bases, and 4 bases had no gene match. CDR1 and CDR2 (germline): SGHAT, FQNNGV. The CDR3 runs to 14 residues. CDR3 DNA: TGTGCCAGCAGCTACGGGACTAGCGAGGAGACCCAGTACTTC. Translating gives CASSYGTSEETQYF.

The chain recombines TRBV13 with TRBJ2-1; TRBD1 is a possible D gene (6 bases). Germline CDR1 and CDR2: PRHDT and FYEKMQ (reference sequence). The CDR3 totals 14 residues. The V and J ends lost 5 bases and 2 bases respectively, with 10 bases between them. The CDR3: CASSIWTAYNEQFF. The CDR3 nucleotides are TGTGCCAGCAGCATCTGGACAGCCTACAATGAGCAGTTCTTC.

The rearrangement uses TRBV30 and TRBJ1-2; D uncertain. With 2 bases removed from V and 2 bases from J, the gap between germline ends came to 3 bases. The CDR3 contains 11 residues. Germline CDR1 and CDR2: GTSNPN and SVGIG (reference sequence). DNA of the CDR3: TGTGCCTGGAGTAGCAACTATGGCTACACCTTC. Amino acid sequence: CAWSSNYGYTF.

CDR3 residues: CASSPIEGTDTQYF. CDR3 nucleotides: TGTGCCAGCTCACCAATTGAGGGTACAGATACGCAGTATTTT. The chain recombines TRBV18 with TRBJ2-3; possibly TRBD2 for D (5 bases). This CDR3 spans 14 amino acids. Trimming cost V 2 bases and J 3 bases, with 9 bases left between them. Germline assignment: CDR1 KGHSH and CDR2 LQKENI.

The V call is TRBV5-4, the J call TRBJ1-4; D gene ambiguous. Germline values: CDR1 SGHNT, CDR2 YYREEE (reference sequence). The CDR3 is 14 amino acids. V lost 4 bases to trimming and J lost 4 bases, with 11 bases between them. The CDR3 spells CASSRGLDNEKLFF. The CDR3 DNA follows: TGTGCCAGCAGCCGGGGTCTCGATAATGAAAAACTGTTTTTT.

The chain employs TRBV5-1 and TRBJ2-7, with D maybe TRBD2 (6 bases). The CDR3 covers 15 residues. Germline CDR1 SGHRS, CDR2 YFSETQ. Trimming removed 0 bases at V and 3 bases at J, with 13 bases between. The CDR3 is CASSLEAGSYYEQYF. The CDR3, as DNA: TGCGCCAGCAGCTTGGAGGCGGGGAGTTACTACGAGCAGTACTTC.

CDR3 protein: CSAGDTSKTQYF. The CDR3 DNA reads as TGCAGCGCAGGGGACACGTCGAAGACCCAGTACTTC. The rearrangement links TRBV29-1 to TRBJ2-5; D may be TRBD1 (6 bases). CDR3 length: 12 amino acids. V was pared by 7 bases and J by 6 bases, with 15 bases between. In germline, CDR1 is SQVTM, CDR2 ANQGSEA.

V and J are TRBV9 and TRBJ2-7; 14 bases align to TRBD2. The J segment lost 6 bases and the V segment lost 2 bases, leaving 4 bases of the junction unmatched. CDR1 and CDR2 from the germline V gene are SGDLS and YYNGEE. The CDR3 sequence is 15 residues long. CDR3 in amino acids: CASSVGLAGVGEQYF. The CDR3 region has the DNA TGTGCCAGCAGCGTGGGACTAGCGGGGGTCGGCGAGCAGTACTTC.

The chain couples TRBV28 to TRBJ1-4; D not certain. Germline V lookup: CDR1 MDHEN, CDR2 SYDVKM. V dropped 4 bases and J dropped 7 bases, with 16 bases sitting between them. The length of the CDR3 is 15 residues. The CDR3 spells CASSSRQAIIEKLFF. The CDR3, as DNA: TGTGCCAGCAGTTCCCGGCAGGCCATAATTGAAAAACTGTTTTTT.

J is TRBJ2-2 and V is TRBV18; no clear D gene. The V gene lost 0 bases and the J gene lost 6 bases, with 8 bases spanning the gap. The CDR3 totals 14 residues. Germline CDR1 and CDR2: KGHSH and LQKENI. CDR3: CASSPPSRAGELFF. CDR3 in DNA: TGTGCCAGCTCACCACCGAGCCGGGCCGGGGAGCTGTTTTTT. The complete variable domain, with remaining parts taken from reference TRBV18 and TRBJ2-2, reads NAGVMQNPRHLVRRRGQEARLRCSPMKGHSHVYWYRQLPEEGLKFMVYLQKENIIDESGMPKERFSAEFPKEGPSILRIQQVVRGDSAAYFCASSPPSRAGELFFGEGSRLTVL.

J is TRBJ1-2 and V is TRBV30; 7 nucleotides match TRBD1. This CDR3 spans 14 amino acids. Germline V gene data show CDR1 as GTSNPN and CDR2 as SVGIG (reference sequence). The V gene end was trimmed by 1 base and the J gene end by 5 bases; junction bases not matched to a gene: 7. The CDR3 DNA is TGTGCCTGGAGTGCCGGGGACAGTTATTATGGCTACACCTTC. Translated, it gives CAWSAGDSYYGYTF.

This CDR3 is CASRADRGLSNEQFF. In DNA, the CDR3 is TGTGCCAGCAGGGCCGACAGGGGGTTAAGCAATGAGCAGTTCTTC. The chain links TRBV6-5 to TRBJ2-1, with TRBD1 matching 9 bases. In germline, CDR1 is MNHEY, CDR2 SVGAGI. V shed 6 bases and J 6 bases; nucleotides not matched to a gene: 9. This CDR3 has 15 residues.

The gene calls are TRBV6-5 and TRBJ1-1; D remains ambiguous. Germline lookup yields CDR1 MNHEY and CDR2 SVGAGI. The CDR3 has 14 residues. V gave up 9 bases and J gave up 5 bases, with 19 bases separating them. The CDR3 sequence is CASFRSGRGTEAFF. CDR3 sequence (DNA): TGTGCCAGTTTTCGTAGCGGGCGTGGGACTGAAGCTTTCTTT.

The J gene is TRBJ2-2, the V gene TRBV7-7; perhaps TRBD1 as D (6 bases). V dropped 5 bases and J dropped 1 base, with 11 bases sitting between them. The CDR3 contains 15 residues. Germline V gene data show CDR1 as SSHAT and CDR2 as FNYEAQ (reference sequence). The DNA for the CDR3 is TGTGCCAGCAGCCCGGGACATCTGAACACCGGGGAGCTGTTTTTT. Translation: CASSPGHLNTGELFF. The full variable domain, with the rest looked up from reference TRBV7-7 and TRBJ2-2, is GAGVSQSPRYKVTKRGQDVTLRCDPISSHATLYWYQQALGQGPEFLTYFNYEAQPDKSGLPSDRFSAERPEGSISTLTIQRTEQRDSAMYRCASSPGHLNTGELFFGEGSRLTVL.

V and J are TRBV19 and TRBJ1-1; D is ambiguous. The germline gives CDR1 LNHDA, CDR2 SQIVND (reference sequence). The CDR3 sequence is 15 residues long. Trimming removed 6 bases at V and 1 base at J, with 15 bases between. CDR3 protein: CASSPTAGWNTEAFF. In nucleotides, the CDR3 is TGTGCCAGTAGCCCCACAGCTGGCTGGAACACTGAAGCTTTCTTT. The full variable domain, with the rest looked up from reference TRBV19 and TRBJ1-1, is DGGITQSPKYLFRKEGQNVTLSCEQNLNHDAMYWYRQDPGQGLRLIYYSQIVNDFQKGDIAEGYSVSREKKESFPLTVTSAQKNPTAFYLCASSPTAGWNTEAFFGQGTRLTVV.